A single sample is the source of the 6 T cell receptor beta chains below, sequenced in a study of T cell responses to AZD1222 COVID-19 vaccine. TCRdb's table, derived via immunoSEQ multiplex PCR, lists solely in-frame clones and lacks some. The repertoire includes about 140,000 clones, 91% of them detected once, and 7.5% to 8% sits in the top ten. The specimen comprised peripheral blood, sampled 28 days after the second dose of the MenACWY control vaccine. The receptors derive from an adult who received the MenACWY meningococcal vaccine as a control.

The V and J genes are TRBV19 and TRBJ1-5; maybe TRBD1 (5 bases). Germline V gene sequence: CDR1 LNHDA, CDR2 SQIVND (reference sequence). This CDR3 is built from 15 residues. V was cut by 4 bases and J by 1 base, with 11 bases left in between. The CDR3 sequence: CASSTRDRSNQPQHF. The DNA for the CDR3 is TGTGCCAGTAGTACCAGGGATCGCAGCAATCAGCCCCAGCATTTT.

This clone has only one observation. CDR3 protein: CASSPGWDRDYGYTF. DNA of the CDR3: TGCGCCAGCAGCCCTGGCTGGGACAGAGACTATGGCTACACCTTC. The chain combines TRBV5-1 with TRBJ1-2; 7 bases are shared with TRBD1. Germline lookup yields CDR1 SGHRS and CDR2 YFSETQ. The ends lost 4 bases at V and 3 bases at J; junction bases unmatched: 9. The length of the CDR3 is 15 residues.

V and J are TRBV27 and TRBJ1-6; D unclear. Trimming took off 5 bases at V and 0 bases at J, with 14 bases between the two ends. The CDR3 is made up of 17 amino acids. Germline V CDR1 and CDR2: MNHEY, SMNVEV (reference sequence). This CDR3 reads CASSPWRGSSYNSPLHF. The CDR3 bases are TGTGCCAGCAGTCCGTGGAGAGGAAGCTCCTATAATTCACCCCTCCACTTT.

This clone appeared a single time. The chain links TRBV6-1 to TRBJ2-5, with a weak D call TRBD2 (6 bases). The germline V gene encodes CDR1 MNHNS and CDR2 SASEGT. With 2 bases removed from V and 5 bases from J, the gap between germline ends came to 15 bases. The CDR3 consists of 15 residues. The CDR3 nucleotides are TGTGCCAGCAGTGAAACTCGGGGGTCAAGTGAGACCCAGTACTTC. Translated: CASSETRGSSETQYF.

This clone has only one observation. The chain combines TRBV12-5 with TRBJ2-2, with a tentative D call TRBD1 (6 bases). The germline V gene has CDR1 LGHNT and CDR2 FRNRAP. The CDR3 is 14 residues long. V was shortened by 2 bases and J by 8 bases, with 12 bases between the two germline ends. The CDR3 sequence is CASGLKPGVGELFF. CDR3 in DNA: TGTGCTAGTGGTTTGAAACCAGGGGTAGGGGAGCTGTTTTTT.

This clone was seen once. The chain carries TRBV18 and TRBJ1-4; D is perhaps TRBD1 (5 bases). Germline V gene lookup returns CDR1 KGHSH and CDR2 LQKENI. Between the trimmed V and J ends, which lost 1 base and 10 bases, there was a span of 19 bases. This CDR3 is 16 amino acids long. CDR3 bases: TGTGCCAGCTCACCACAACGGACGGGGGTCGATGGAAAACTGTTTTTT. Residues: CASSPQRTGVDGKLFF. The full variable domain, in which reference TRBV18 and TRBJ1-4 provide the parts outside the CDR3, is NAGVMQNPRHLVRRRGQEARLRCSPMKGHSHVYWYRQLPEEGLKFMVYLQKENIIDESGMPKERFSAEFPKEGPSILRIQQVVRGDSAAYFCASSPQRTGVDGKLFFGSGTQLSVL.